This T cell receptor (beta chain) was profiled in a study of blood T cell repertoires in COVID-19. Study overall: From T cells, B-cell-depleted T cells, or PBMCs came the material, which was cDNA or gDNA.

This CDR3 is 14 amino acids long. CDR1 is MNHEY and CDR2 is SMNVEV in the germline V gene (reference sequence). With V trimmed by 8 bases and J by 3 bases, 7 bases remained unmatched. Enrolled during active infection, Seattle patients were then followed longitudinally. Produced via immunoSEQ multiplex PCR; TCRdb's table is partial and in-frame only. The table records 200,000 to 250,000 clones, about 83% of them present only once. This receptor was taken from a woman aged 25 to 45 with COVID-19, enrolled during active disease. The sample was peripheral blood. This chain links TRBV27 with TRBJ2-7; TRBD1 agrees at 10 bases. The DNA of the CDR3 is TGTGCCAGCCGCCGACAGGGGGCCGTCTACGAGCAGTACTTC. It translates to CASRRQGAVYEQYF.